The 16 T cell receptor beta chains presented below share a single source sample, sequenced in a study of PD-L1 blockade in urothelial cancer (dated by TCRdb to the late 2010s). This sample's time point label indicates: peripheral blood 6 weeks after treatment start. Library method: the immunoSEQ multiplex PCR assay. This is the immuneACCESS table as TCRdb keeps it, with only in-frame sequences that have V and J called. A part of the clones is gone; compared with another copy, unresolved V genes explain less than half, and the rest is unexplained. The table for this sample lists about 130,000 clones; approximately 85% of them were counted only once. Of the sample, 2.4% is held by the ten largest clones. Specimen: PBMCs, collected around atezolizumab (anti-PD-L1) treatment. These TCRs come from a man in his fifties with urothelial cancer.

The V and J genes are TRBV28 and TRBJ1-5, with a possible D match to TRBD1 (5 bases). V dropped 4 bases and J dropped 4 bases, with 14 bases sitting between them. In germline, CDR1 is MDHEN, CDR2 SYDVKM. CDR3 length equals 15 residues. Here the CDR3 DNA reads TGTGCCAGCAGTTCCACAGGTCGGCCTAATCAGCCCCAGCATTTT. The encoded protein is CASSSTGRPNQPQHF.

The chain employs TRBV28 and TRBJ2-1, with D perhaps TRBD2 (5 bases). Germline CDR1 and CDR2: MDHEN and SYDVKM. The V end lost 7 bases, the J end lost 6 bases, and 19 bases lay between the germline ends. The CDR3 totals 15 residues. CDR3 coding DNA: TGTGCCAGCAACCGCCCGGGGTGGTTGGCCAATGAGCAGTTCTTC. It translates to CASNRPGWLANEQFF. Supplemented by reference TRBV28 and TRBJ2-1, the full variable domain reads DVKVTQSSRYLVKRTGEKVFLECVQDMDHENMFWYRQDPGLGLRLIYFSYDVKMKEKGDIPEGYSVSREKKERFSLILESASTNQTSMYLCASNRPGWLANEQFFGPGTRLTVL.

This chain's CDR3 is CASSLGSGTDTQYF. CDR3 nucleotide sequence: TGTGCCAGCAGCTTGGGTAGCGGCACAGATACGCAGTATTTT. The chain carries TRBV7-9 and TRBJ2-3, with D possibly being TRBD2 (5 bases). V gave up 3 bases and J gave up 1 base, with 8 bases separating them. Germline V gene sequence: CDR1 SEHNR, CDR2 FQNEAQ (reference sequence). CDR3 size: 14 residues.

This chain uses TRBV5-6 with TRBJ1-4; D remains ambiguous. Germline V gene sequence: CDR1 SGHDT, CDR2 YYEEEE. The CDR3 has 11 residues. V shed 4 bases and J shed 7 bases, with 5 bases lying between them. This CDR3 is CASSRGEKLFF. DNA of the CDR3: TGTGCCAGCAGCCGCGGTGAAAAACTGTTTTTT. The whole variable domain, remainder taken from reference TRBV5-6 and TRBJ1-4, is DAGVTQSPTHLIKTRGQQVTLRCSPKSGHDTVSWYQQALGQGPQFIFQYYEEEERQRGNFPDRFSGHQFPNYSSELNVNALLLGDSALYLCASSRGEKLFFGSGTQLSVL.

This rearrangement joins TRBV5-4 to TRBJ2-1; 7 bases map to TRBD2. This CDR3 spans 14 amino acids. Trimming cost V 0 bases and J 10 bases; bases outside gene matches: 7. Germline assignment: CDR1 SGHNT and CDR2 YYREEE (reference sequence). CDR3 sequence: CASSLAGGSYEQFF. CDR3 in DNA: TGTGCCAGCAGCTTGGCTGGCGGGAGCTACGAGCAGTTCTTC. The full variable domain, its missing parts supplied by reference TRBV5-4 and TRBJ2-1, is ETGVTQSPTHLIKTRGQQVTLRCSSQSGHNTVSWYQQALGQGPQFIFQYYREEENGRGNFPPRFSGLQFPNYSSELNVNALELDDSALYLCASSLAGGSYEQFFGPGTRLTVL.

The chain is built from TRBV10-2 and TRBJ1-5; D unresolved. CDR3 length: 13 residues. CDR1 WSHSY and CDR2 SAAADI come from the germline V gene. Trimming took off 4 bases at V and 4 bases at J, with 8 bases between the two ends. Written as DNA, the CDR3 is TGCGCCAGCAGTGCACAGTATAATCAGCCCCAGCATTTT. Translating gives CASSAQYNQPQHF.

The CDR3 DNA reads as TGTGCCACCTCCGGTCCAGGGGGCGCCGAGCAGTACTTC. Protein product: CATSGPGGAEQYF. This sequence joins TRBV6-5 and TRBJ2-7, with 8 bases identical to TRBD1. With 10 bases clipped from V and 6 bases from J, the junction kept 11 bases outside the gene matches. Looked up from germline, CDR1 is MNHEY and CDR2 is SVGAGI. This CDR3 spans 13 amino acids.

This chain connects TRBV6-5 to TRBJ2-3; 9 positions match TRBD2. CDR3 length: 15 residues. V lost 5 bases to trimming and J lost 0 bases; unmatched junction nucleotides: 3. Germline assignment: CDR1 MNHEY and CDR2 SVGAGI. The CDR3 spells CASSLAGTSTDTQYF. As DNA, the CDR3 is TGTGCCAGCAGTCTAGCGGGAACTAGCACAGATACGCAGTATTTT.

This clone was observed a single time. The chain links TRBV30 to TRBJ1-6; D gene ambiguous. Trimming removed 2 bases from V and 13 bases from J, with 12 bases in between. CDR1 and CDR2 from the germline V gene are GTSNPN and SVGIG (reference sequence). The CDR3 runs to 12 residues. The CDR3 DNA follows: TGTGCCTGGAGTACTACCGGGGTCCCCCTCCACTTT. The encoded protein is CAWSTTGVPLHF. The complete variable domain, with remaining parts taken from reference TRBV30 and TRBJ1-6, reads SQTIHQWPATLVQPVGSPLSLECTVEGTSNPNLYWYRQAAGRGLQLLFYSVGIGQISSEVPQNLSASRPQDRQFILSSKKLLLSDSGFYLCAWSTTGVPLHFGNGTRLTVT.

The gene calls are TRBV6-5 and TRBJ2-7; 8 bases align to TRBD2. The junction had 5 bases not matched to a gene; V was cut back by 6 bases and J by 4 bases. The CDR3 runs to 13 residues. Looked up from germline, CDR1 is MNHEY and CDR2 is SVGAGI. The CDR3 DNA reads TGTGCCAGCAGACGGGAGGGCCTATACGAGCAGTACTTC. This translates into CASRREGLYEQYF.

This sequence joins TRBV11-2 and TRBJ1-1; 9 positions agree with TRBD1. Germline values: CDR1 SGHAT, CDR2 FQNNGV. The CDR3 spans 15 residues. With 5 bases clipped from V and 0 bases from J, the junction kept 4 bases outside the gene matches. DNA of the CDR3: TGTGCCAGCAGCCTGGGACAGGGAGTGAACACTGAAGCTTTCTTT. Its translation: CASSLGQGVNTEAFF.

The rearrangement links TRBV21-1 to TRBJ2-5; the D call in the table, TRBD2, was not verified against the DNA. TRBV21-1 constitutes a pseudogene. The CDR3 consists of 19 residues. In nucleotides, the CDR3 is TGTGCCAGCAGCGAACAGGGGGCTCAGAGCGGGAGGGCCGGAGAGACCCAGTACTTC. It yields the protein CASSEQGAQSGRAGETQYF.

The rearrangement uses TRBV5-1 and TRBJ2-7; D possibly corresponds to TRBD2 (6 bases). The CDR3 sequence is 13 residues long. Between the trimmed V and J ends, which lost 4 bases and 3 bases, there was a span of 11 bases. Germline V gene sequence: CDR1 SGHRS, CDR2 YFSETQ. CDR3 in amino acids: CASSAGRDYEQYF. DNA of the CDR3: TGCGCCAGCAGCGCGGGGCGGGACTACGAGCAGTACTTC.

This clone was counted between two and nine times. This chain links TRBV7-3 with TRBJ2-2, with D maybe TRBD2 (7 bases). CDR1 SGHTA and CDR2 FQGTGA come from the germline V gene. The CDR3 contains 16 residues. V was trimmed by 5 bases and J by 4 bases, leaving 17 bases between them. CDR3 nucleotide sequence: TGTGCCAGCAGCCCAGCTGGGGGGGGCGGCACCGGGGAGCTGTTTTTT. Translation gives CASSPAGGGGTGELFF.

The chain joins TRBV6-1 to TRBJ1-2; possible D gene TRBD1, 5 bases. Looked up from germline, CDR1 is MNHNS and CDR2 is SASEGT. V was cut by 8 bases and J by 8 bases, with 15 bases left in between. The CDR3 totals 12 residues. CDR3 protein: CASLNRLGGYTF. The CDR3 nucleotides read TGTGCCAGCCTTAACAGGCTCGGCGGCTACACCTTC.

A note on this clone: Other DNA sequences in the sample encode the same CDR3. This chain joins TRBV2 and TRBJ1-1; TRBD1 might be the D (5 bases). V was trimmed by 4 bases and J by 0 bases, leaving 9 bases between them. The CDR3 is 14 residues long. Germline CDR1 reads SNHLY; CDR2 reads FYNNEI. The chain's CDR3 is CASSVRGLNTEAFF. As DNA, the CDR3 is TGTGCCAGCAGTGTCCGGGGGTTGAACACTGAAGCTTTCTTT.